This T cell receptor (beta chain) originates from a study of shared clonotypes between healthy human individuals. Notes on the study in general: Depth was large, yet rarefaction showed that sorted-subset sequencing was incomplete. Among non-shared clonotypes, generation probabilities were lower than among those shared by all four donors. Naive subsets generally had larger estimated richness than memory subsets.

As for this clone: Antigen unknown.

The CDR3 is 13 amino acids. Trimming removed 6 bases from V and 5 bases from J; junction bases left unmatched: 4. Germline assignment: CDR1 MNHEY and CDR2 SVGAGI. Profiled with immunoSEQ multiplex PCR; TCRdb holds only in-frame clones, not every one. The sample has roughly 1.5 million clones, about 98% seen once; the top ten hold about 0.45%. The sequence derives from a man aged 25-45 years in good health. The genes are TRBV6-5 and TRBJ1-3; TRBD1 agrees at 7 bases. Sequences were obtained from naive CD4+ T cells sorted from blood. Documented subset: CD45RA+ positively selected. The CDR3 loop is CASSWDRRNTIYF. CDR3 in DNA: TGTGCCAGCAGCTGGGACAGAAGAAACACCATATATTTT.